This is a list of T cell receptor beta chains from one sample in a study of post-analysis software for immune sequencing data. Each CDR3 protein gets one entry after TCRdb re-called the PCR reads with MiXCR. The table includes 750,000 to 950,000 distinct CDR3 sequences, roughly 58% detected once. Sequencing was carried out using blood. The source of these receptors is a girl aged 10 to 17 with multiple sclerosis. CDR3s include the opening cysteine and the closing phenylalanine or tryptophan. Size tells how often a clone was seen (once, few, many) or the class of an expanded clone, and some rows leave it out.

clone_size,v_call,j_call,cdr3_aa
once,TRBV6-1,TRBJ2-1,CASRGTSGGHEQFF
.,TRBV11-2,TRBJ2-5,CASSLQAVGETQYF
.,TRBV5-5,TRBJ2-7,CASSLAGTTSYEQYF
few,TRBV5-1,TRBJ2-3,CASSPGLPGTDTQYF
.,TRBV4-1,TRBJ1-5,CASSQLDSSNQPQHF
.,TRBV5-1,TRBJ2-1,CASSLDTGGYNEQFF
.,TRBV5-1,TRBJ1-6,CASSLDAGTNSPLHF
.,TRBV19,TRBJ1-1,CASSRPDWQFPEAFF
once,TRBV20-1,TRBJ1-2,CSAGTPTNYGYTF
.,TRBV10-3,TRBJ1-1,CAINSGSTEAFF
.,TRBV19,TRBJ2-1,CASSSDRLQGTEQFF
.,TRBV6-1,TRBJ2-3,CASSERGGSTDTQYF
few,TRBV3-1,TRBJ2-1,CASSQESGWYNEQFF
once,TRBV14,TRBJ2-1,CASSQANEAGENEQFF
.,TRBV2,TRBJ2-7,CASSETVSSYEQYF
.,TRBV12-3/TRBV12-4,TRBJ1-2,CASSLHPGYTF
few,TRBV29-1,TRBJ2-1,CSVVIYNEQFF
.,TRBV20-1,TRBJ2-7,CSARVFARESYEQYF
.,TRBV10-2,TRBJ1-4,CASRPAGQGGEKRFF